The present T cell receptor beta chain was sequenced within a study of memory CD4+ T cells and cytomegalovirus serostatus (dated by TCRdb to the late 2010s). Study-wide context: The cohort included roughly 35 healthy adults from Belgium, of whom 9 were CMV seropositive and 24 were CMV seronegative. CD4+ memory TCRbeta repertoires of a Belgian cohort with known cytomegalovirus serostatus were sequenced in order to replicate a published TCR-based CMV serostatus classifier.

Single viable CD3+CD4+CD8-CD45RO+ cells were sorted as memory CD4+ T cells on a FACSAria II. CMV serostatus was determined with a Roche Elecsys assay detecting serum IgG against CMV pp150, pp28, p38 and p52. Following thawing, total CD4+ T cells were enriched through positive selection using CD4 magnetic microbeads. The samples came from a separate study whose specific focus was interrogating the CD4+ T cell memory repertoire. Following standard operating procedures, peripheral blood mononuclear cells were isolated and cryopreserved, while serum was kept at -80 degrees C. The staining used CD3-PerCP (BW264/56), CD4-APC (RPA-T4), CD45RO-PE (UCHT1) and CD8-Pacific Orange (3B5) antibodies, and Sytox blue was used to exclude non-viable cells. Germline trimming amounts to 5 bases on V and 5 bases on J, with 12 as the count of junction bases outside the gene matches. The CDR3 runs 16 residues from the cysteine to the phenylalanine. Only the CDR3 part of the read is kept: 48 bases, read in frame from the first base. The germline V gene encodes CDR1 MNHNY and CDR2 SVGAGI (reference sequence).

The Quick-DNA Microprep Kit was used to extract genomic DNA from the sorted cells. Amplification of TCRbeta DNA was done with the immunoSEQ hsTCRbeta kit, following the protocol from the manufacturer. TCRbeta libraries were sequenced on an Illumina MiSeq instrument. Processing in the source paper ran as follows. Once out-of-frame sequences had been removed, millions of distinct TCRbeta sequences were left, which works out to an average of roughly 64,000 per individual. Each individual was scored according to the count of some 160 previously reported CMV-associated TCRbeta sequences and the total productive distinct TCRbeta count. A beta-binomial model was reimplemented in Python, and scikit-learn random forests with default parameters were trained on data from the US cohort. Classifier performance on the Belgian cohort was summarized as median AUC with percentile confidence intervals calculated over 10,000 bootstrap iterations. TCRdb holds this immuneACCESS table with in-frame rearrangements only. Some clones are missing; in checked studies, unresolved V genes explain under half, and the rest has no known cause. The V and J calls and clone size are taken from that table; D and trimming were inferred from the DNA. This sample lists approximately 63,000 clones; roughly 75% were detected once. The ten top clones hold almost 0.55% of the sample.

Overall study outcomes, separate from this receptor: A median bootstrapped AUC of 0.95 with a 95% CI of 0.76-1.00 was achieved on the Belgian cohort by the original-framework classifier. Of more than 150 previously reported CMV-associated TCRbeta sequences, 67 appeared in the CD4+ memory repertoires, each in one to five individuals. Only CD4+CD45RO+ memory cells were sequenced, unlike the original study, which covered naive and memory CD4+ and CD8+ populations. For predicting CMV serostatus, the median bootstrapped AUC was roughly 0.96 using the original framework and about 0.9 using a US-trained random forest. Results were interpreted as suggesting that the CMV-associated TCR signature is largely present in the CD4+ memory repertoire.

Note on this clone: Its binding antigen is unknown. It has no much larger one-base neighbor in the sample; base qualities were not kept.

The sequenced material came from memory CD4+ T cells from blood. The chain is made from TRBV6-6 and TRBJ1-1, with 9 junctional bases fitting TRBD1. This clonotype originated in an adult in good health and CMV-seronegative. Some clones in this sample may be carry-over from other donors' samples. The DNA sequence follows: TGTGCCAGCAGTCCTCCGGGGACAGGGCCTCGAACTGAAGCTTTCTTT. This sequence encodes CASSPPGTGPRTEAFF.